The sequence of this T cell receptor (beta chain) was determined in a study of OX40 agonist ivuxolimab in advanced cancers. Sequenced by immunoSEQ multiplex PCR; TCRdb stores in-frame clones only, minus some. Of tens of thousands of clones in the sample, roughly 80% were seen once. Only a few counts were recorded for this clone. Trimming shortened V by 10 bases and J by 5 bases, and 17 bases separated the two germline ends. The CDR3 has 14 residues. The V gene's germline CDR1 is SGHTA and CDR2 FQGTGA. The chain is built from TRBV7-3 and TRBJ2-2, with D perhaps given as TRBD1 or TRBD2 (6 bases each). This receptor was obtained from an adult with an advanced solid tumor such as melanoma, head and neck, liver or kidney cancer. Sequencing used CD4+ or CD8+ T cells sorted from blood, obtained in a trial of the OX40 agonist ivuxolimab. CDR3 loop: CATGRGGLTGELFF. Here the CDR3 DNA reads TGTGCCACCGGACGAGGGGGGCTGACCGGGGAGCTGTTTTTT.